Presented here are 12 T cell receptor beta chains from one specimen sequenced in a study of OX40 agonist ivuxolimab in advanced cancers. Clones were sequenced by immunoSEQ multiplex PCR, and TCRdb holds only the in-frame ones, with some missing. The data show tens of thousands of clones, approximately 90% seen once. This material consisted of CD4+ or CD8+ T cells sorted from blood, taken in a trial of the OX40 agonist ivuxolimab. The receptors originated from an adult with an advanced solid tumor such as melanoma, head and neck, liver or kidney cancer.

CDR3 loop: CASTPTGLGQPQHF. In nucleotides, the CDR3 is TGTGCCAGTACCCCGACAGGGTTGGGGCAGCCCCAGCATTTT. V and J are TRBV19 and TRBJ1-5; 7 nucleotides agree with TRBD1. The length of the CDR3 is 14 residues. The trim removed 7 bases at V and 7 bases at J, leaving 10 bases unmatched. CDR1 is LNHDA and CDR2 is SQIVND in the germline V gene (reference sequence).

J is TRBJ2-5 and V is TRBV7-6; no reliable D call. The CDR3 length is 11 residues. Trimming shortened V by 2 bases and J by 5 bases, and 3 bases separated the two germline ends. Germline V gene data show CDR1 as SGHVS and CDR2 as FNYEAQ. The DNA for the CDR3 is TGTGCCAGCAGCTTAAAGGAGACCCAGTACTTC. Its protein product is CASSLKETQYF.

The chain combines TRBV7-9 with TRBJ2-7; D gene ambiguous. Trimming removed 5 bases from V and 5 bases from J, with 13 bases in between. From germline, CDR1 is SEHNR and CDR2 FQNEAQ (reference sequence). CDR3 length: 13 residues. CDR3 sequence: CASSPSEAHEQYF. CDR3 coding DNA: TGTGCCAGCAGCCCGTCTGAAGCCCACGAGCAGTACTTC.

The rearrangement links TRBV20-1 to TRBJ2-5; D ambiguous. V was clipped by 6 bases and J by 3 bases, with 8 bases between them. Germline-derived CDR1 and CDR2 are DFQATT and SNEGSKA (reference sequence). The CDR3 covers 11 residues. The CDR3 DNA sequence: TGCAGTGCAGACACTGAAGAGACCCAGTACTTC. It translates to CSADTEETQYF.

A few counts support this clone. The V call is TRBV2, the J call TRBJ1-6; D is ambiguous. The germline V gene has CDR1 SNHLY and CDR2 FYNNEI. V shed 7 bases and J shed 9 bases, with 13 bases lying between them. This CDR3 comprises 13 residues. The CDR3 DNA reads TGTGCCAGCATGCTGGGGTGGGGTTCACCCCTCCACTTT. It codes for CASMLGWGSPLHF. Full variable domain (rest looked up from reference TRBV2 and TRBJ1-6): EPEVTQTPSHQVTQMGQEVILRCVPISNHLYFYWYRQILGQKVEFLVSFYNNEISEKSEIFDDQFSVERPDGSNFTLKIRSTKLEDSAMYFCASMLGWGSPLHFGNGTRLTVT.

The gene calls are TRBV28 and TRBJ2-1, with D unresolved. V was shortened by 3 bases and J by 10 bases, with 7 bases between the two germline ends. The CDR3 spans 11 residues. The germline gives CDR1 MDHEN, CDR2 SYDVKM. The chain's CDR3 is CASSFNWEQFF. The CDR3 DNA sequence: TGTGCCAGCAGTTTTAACTGGGAGCAGTTCTTC. The variable domain in full, with the rest retrieved from reference TRBV28 and TRBJ2-1, is DVKVTQSSRYLVKRTGEKVFLECVQDMDHENMFWYRQDPGLGLRLIYFSYDVKMKEKGDIPEGYSVSREKKERFSLILESASTNQTSMYLCASSFNWEQFFGPGTRLTVL.

The chain is built from TRBV7-6 and TRBJ2-3; D remains unclear. The CDR3 is 15 residues long. V was pared by 5 bases and J by 1 base, with 13 bases between. CDR1 and CDR2 from the germline V gene are SGHVS and FNYEAQ. The CDR3 spells CASSPWAQRTDTQYF. The CDR3, as DNA: TGTGCCAGCAGCCCCTGGGCGCAACGCACAGATACGCAGTATTTT.

This clone was counted a few times. The J gene is TRBJ2-1, the V gene TRBV27; 9 bases line up with TRBD1. After removal of 5 bases from V and 6 bases from J, the junction contained 5 bases not matched to a gene. This CDR3 is 14 amino acids long. Germline V gives CDR1 MNHEY, CDR2 SMNVEV (reference sequence). The CDR3 protein is CASSLRTGVNEQFF. The CDR3 DNA reads TGTGCCAGCAGTCTAAGGACAGGGGTCAATGAGCAGTTCTTC.

This clone came up once. The CDR3 here is CASSLEYPRGTEAFF. DNA for the CDR3: TGCGCCAGCAGCTTGGAATACCCGAGGGGGACTGAAGCTTTCTTT. This chain uses TRBV5-1 with TRBJ1-1; possibly TRBD1 for D (6 bases). Trimming shortened V by 0 bases and J by 5 bases, and 14 bases separated the two germline ends. Per germline, CDR1 SGHRS and CDR2 YFSETQ. This CDR3 contains 15 residues.

The chain links TRBV6-6 to TRBJ1-2, with TRBD1 matching 9 bases. The CDR3 contains 15 residues. J was trimmed by 4 bases and V by 5 bases; bases with no gene match: 8. The germline V gene has CDR1 MNHNY and CDR2 SVGAGI (reference sequence). CDR3 nucleotide sequence: TGTGCCAGCAGTCACGAGACAGGGGGATTCTATGGCTACACCTTC. Translated: CASSHETGGFYGYTF.

The chain has TRBV7-2 and TRBJ1-2; no clear D. The V and J ends lost 5 bases and 5 bases respectively, with 21 bases between them. The CDR3 has 16 residues. Germline V gene lookup returns CDR1 SGHTA and CDR2 FQGNSA. The CDR3 spells CASSPQSGSSQYGYTF. The CDR3 region has the DNA TGTGCCAGCAGCCCCCAATCCGGGTCATCCCAATATGGCTACACCTTC.

The chain's CDR3 is CASSLPGNGYTF. The DNA for the CDR3 is TGCGCCAGCAGCCTCCCAGGGAATGGCTACACCTTC. This chain uses TRBV4-1 with TRBJ1-2; TRBD1 is a possible D gene (5 bases). The CDR3 sequence is 12 residues long. Germline CDR1 and CDR2: MGHRA and YSYEKL. The V and J ends lost 4 bases and 6 bases respectively, with 9 bases between them.